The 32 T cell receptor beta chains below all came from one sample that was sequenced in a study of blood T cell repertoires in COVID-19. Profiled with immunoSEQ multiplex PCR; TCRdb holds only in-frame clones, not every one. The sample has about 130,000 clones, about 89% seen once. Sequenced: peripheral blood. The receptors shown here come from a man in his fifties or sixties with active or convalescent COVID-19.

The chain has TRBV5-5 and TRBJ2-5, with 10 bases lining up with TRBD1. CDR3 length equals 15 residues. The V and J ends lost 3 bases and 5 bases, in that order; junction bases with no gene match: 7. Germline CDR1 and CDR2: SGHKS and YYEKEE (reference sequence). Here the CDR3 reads CASSYRDRGEETQYF. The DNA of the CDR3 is TGTGCCAGCAGCTACCGGGACAGGGGCGAGGAGACCCAGTACTTC. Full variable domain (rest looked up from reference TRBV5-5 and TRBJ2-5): DAGVTQSPTHLIKTRGQQVTLRCSPISGHKSVSWYQQVLGQGPQFIFQYYEKEERGRGNFPDRFSARQFPNYSSELNVNALLLGDSALYLCASSYRDRGEETQYFGPGTRLLVL.

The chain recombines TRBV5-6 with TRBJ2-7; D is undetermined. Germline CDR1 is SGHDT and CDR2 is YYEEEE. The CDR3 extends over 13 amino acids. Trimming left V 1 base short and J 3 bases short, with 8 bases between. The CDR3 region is CASSLSYLYEQYF. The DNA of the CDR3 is TGTGCCAGCAGCTTGTCCTATCTCTACGAGCAGTACTTC.

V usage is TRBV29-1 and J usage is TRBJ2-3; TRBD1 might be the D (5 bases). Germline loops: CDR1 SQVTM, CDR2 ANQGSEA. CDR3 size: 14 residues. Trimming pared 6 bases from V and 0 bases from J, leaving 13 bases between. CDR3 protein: CSVPQGPSTDTQYF. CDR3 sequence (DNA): TGCAGCGTCCCCCAGGGTCCTAGCACAGATACGCAGTATTTT.

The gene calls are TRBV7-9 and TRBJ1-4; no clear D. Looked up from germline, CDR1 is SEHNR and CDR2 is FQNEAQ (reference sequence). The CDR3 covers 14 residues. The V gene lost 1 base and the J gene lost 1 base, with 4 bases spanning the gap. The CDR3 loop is CASSLDRTNEKLFF. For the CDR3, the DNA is TGTGCCAGCAGCTTAGACAGAACTAATGAAAAACTGTTTTTT.

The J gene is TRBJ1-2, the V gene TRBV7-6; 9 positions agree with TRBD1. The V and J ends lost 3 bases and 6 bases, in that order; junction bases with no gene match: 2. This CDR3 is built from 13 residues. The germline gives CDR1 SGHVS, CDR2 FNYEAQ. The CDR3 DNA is TGTGCCAGCAGCTTCGGGACAGGGAATGGCTACACCTTC. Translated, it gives CASSFGTGNGYTF.

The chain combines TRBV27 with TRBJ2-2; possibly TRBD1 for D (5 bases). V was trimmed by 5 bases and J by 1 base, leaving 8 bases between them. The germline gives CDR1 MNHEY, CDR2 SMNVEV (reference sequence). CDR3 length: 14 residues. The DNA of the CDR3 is TGTGCCAGCAGTCCAGGACAGAACACCGGGGAGCTGTTTTTT. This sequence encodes CASSPGQNTGELFF.

DNA for the CDR3: TGTGCCAGAATAGGGGGCGCCTATGGCTACACCTTC. Its translation is CARIGGAYGYTF. V gene TRBV5-3 combines with J gene TRBJ1-2; 7 bases agree with TRBD1. TRBV5-3 falls under the ORF class, with uncertain function. The CDR3 runs to 12 residues. V trimming: 6 bases; J trimming: 4 bases; junction bases outside the gene matches: 3.

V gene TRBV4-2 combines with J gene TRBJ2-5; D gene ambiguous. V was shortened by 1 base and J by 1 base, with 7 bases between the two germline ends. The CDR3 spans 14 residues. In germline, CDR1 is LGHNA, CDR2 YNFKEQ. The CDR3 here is CASSQVGAQETQYF. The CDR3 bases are TGTGCCAGCAGCCAAGTAGGAGCCCAAGAGACCCAGTACTTC.

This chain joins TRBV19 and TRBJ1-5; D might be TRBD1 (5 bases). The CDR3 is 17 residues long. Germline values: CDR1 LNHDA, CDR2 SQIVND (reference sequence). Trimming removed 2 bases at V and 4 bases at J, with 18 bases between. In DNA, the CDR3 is TGTGCCAGTAGTATAAGCATCTGGGGGGTGGCTAATCAGCCCCAGCATTTT. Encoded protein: CASSISIWGVANQPQHF.

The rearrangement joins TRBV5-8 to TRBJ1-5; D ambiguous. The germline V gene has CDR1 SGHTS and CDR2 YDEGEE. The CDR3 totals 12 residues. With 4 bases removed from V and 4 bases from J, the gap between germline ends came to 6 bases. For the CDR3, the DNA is TGTGCCAGCAGCCCGAGAAATCAGCCCCAGCATTTT. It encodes CASSPRNQPQHF. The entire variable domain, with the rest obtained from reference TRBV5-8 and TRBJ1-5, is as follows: EAGVTQSPTHLIKTRGQQATLRCSPISGHTSVYWYQQALGLGLQFLLWYDEGEERNRGNFPPRFSGRQFPNYSSELNVNALELEDSALYLCASSPRNQPQHFGDGTRLSIL.

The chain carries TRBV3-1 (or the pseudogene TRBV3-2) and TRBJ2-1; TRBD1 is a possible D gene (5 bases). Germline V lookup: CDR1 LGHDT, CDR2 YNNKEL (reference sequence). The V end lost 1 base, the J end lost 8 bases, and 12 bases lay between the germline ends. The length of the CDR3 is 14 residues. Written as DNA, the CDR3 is TGTGCCAGCAGCCAAGGCAGGGTTGTAGATGAGCAGTTCTTC. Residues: CASSQGRVVDEQFF.

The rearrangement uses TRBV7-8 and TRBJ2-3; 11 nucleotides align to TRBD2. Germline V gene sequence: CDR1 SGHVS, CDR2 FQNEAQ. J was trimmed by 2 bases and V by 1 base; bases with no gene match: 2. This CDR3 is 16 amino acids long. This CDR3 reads CASSLVGLAATDTQYF. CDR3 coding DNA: TGTGCCAGCAGCTTAGTGGGACTAGCGGCCACAGATACGCAGTATTTT. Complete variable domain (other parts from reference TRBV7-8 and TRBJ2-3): GAGVSQSPRYKVAKRGQDVALRCDPISGHVSLFWYQQALGQGPEFLTYFQNEAQLDKSGLPSDRFFAERPEGSVSTLKIQRTQQEDSAVYLCASSLVGLAATDTQYFGPGTRLTVL.

This CDR3 reads CASSLEYRDTEAFF. In DNA, the CDR3 is TGTGCCAGCAGCCTAGAGTACAGGGACACTGAAGCTTTCTTT. The chain couples TRBV5-4 to TRBJ1-1; D is possibly TRBD1 (6 bases). This CDR3 is 14 amino acids long. Germline V gene lookup returns CDR1 SGHNT and CDR2 YYREEE (reference sequence). Between the trimmed V and J ends, which lost 4 bases and 3 bases, there was a span of 13 bases.

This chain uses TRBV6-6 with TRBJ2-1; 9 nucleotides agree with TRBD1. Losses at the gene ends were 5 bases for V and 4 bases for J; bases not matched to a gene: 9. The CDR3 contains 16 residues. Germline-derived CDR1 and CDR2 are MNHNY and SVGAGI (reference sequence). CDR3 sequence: CASSATDRGGYNEQFF. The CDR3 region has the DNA TGTGCCAGCAGTGCGACGGACAGGGGCGGTTACAATGAGCAGTTCTTC.

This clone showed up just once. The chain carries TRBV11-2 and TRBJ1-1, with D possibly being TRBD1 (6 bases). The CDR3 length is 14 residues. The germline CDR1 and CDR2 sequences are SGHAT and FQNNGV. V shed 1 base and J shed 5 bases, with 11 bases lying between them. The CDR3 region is CASSLVDSDTEAFF. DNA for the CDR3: TGTGCCAGCAGCTTAGTGGACAGCGATACTGAAGCTTTCTTT.

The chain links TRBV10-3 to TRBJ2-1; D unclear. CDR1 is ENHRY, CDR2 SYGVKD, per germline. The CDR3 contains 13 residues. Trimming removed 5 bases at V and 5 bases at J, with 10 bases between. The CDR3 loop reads CAISSSDNNEQFF. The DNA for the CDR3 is TGTGCCATCAGTTCCTCAGACAACAATGAGCAGTTCTTC.

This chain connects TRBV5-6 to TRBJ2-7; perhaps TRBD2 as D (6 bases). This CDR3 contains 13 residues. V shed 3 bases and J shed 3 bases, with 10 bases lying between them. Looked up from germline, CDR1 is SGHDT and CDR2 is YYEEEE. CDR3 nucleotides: TGTGCCAGCAGCTACGGGAGTAACTACGAGCAGTACTTC. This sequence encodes CASSYGSNYEQYF. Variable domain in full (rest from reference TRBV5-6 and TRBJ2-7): DAGVTQSPTHLIKTRGQQVTLRCSPKSGHDTVSWYQQALGQGPQFIFQYYEEEERQRGNFPDRFSGHQFPNYSSELNVNALLLGDSALYLCASSYGSNYEQYFGPGTRLTVT.

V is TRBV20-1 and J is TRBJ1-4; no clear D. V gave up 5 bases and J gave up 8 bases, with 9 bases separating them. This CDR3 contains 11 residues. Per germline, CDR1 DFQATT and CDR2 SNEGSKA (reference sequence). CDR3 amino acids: CSAGLYEKLFF. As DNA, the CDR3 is TGCAGTGCTGGCCTTTACGAAAAACTGTTTTTT.

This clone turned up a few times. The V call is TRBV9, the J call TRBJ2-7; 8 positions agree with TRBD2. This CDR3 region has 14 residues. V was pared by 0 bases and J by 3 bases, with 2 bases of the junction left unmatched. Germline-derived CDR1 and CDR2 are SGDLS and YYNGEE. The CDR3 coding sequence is TGTGCCAGCAGCGTAGATAGCGGGAACTACGAGCAGTACTTC. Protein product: CASSVDSGNYEQYF.

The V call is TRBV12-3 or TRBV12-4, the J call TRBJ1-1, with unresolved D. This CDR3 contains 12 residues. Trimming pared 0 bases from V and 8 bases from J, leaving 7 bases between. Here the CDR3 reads CASSLARAEAFF. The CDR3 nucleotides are TGTGCCAGCAGTTTAGCGCGAGCCGAAGCTTTCTTT.

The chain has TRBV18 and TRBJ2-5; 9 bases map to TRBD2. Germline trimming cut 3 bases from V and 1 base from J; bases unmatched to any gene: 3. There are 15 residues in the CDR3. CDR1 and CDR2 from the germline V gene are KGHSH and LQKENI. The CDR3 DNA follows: TGTGCCAGCTCACCTGTAGCGGGGGTCCAAGAGACCCAGTACTTC. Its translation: CASSPVAGVQETQYF.

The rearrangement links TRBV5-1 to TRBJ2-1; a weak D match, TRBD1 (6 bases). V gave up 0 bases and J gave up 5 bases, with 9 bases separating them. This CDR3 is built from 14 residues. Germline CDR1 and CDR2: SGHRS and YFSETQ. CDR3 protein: CASSLGGLNNEQFF. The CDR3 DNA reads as TGCGCCAGCAGCTTGGGGGGGCTTAACAATGAGCAGTTCTTC.

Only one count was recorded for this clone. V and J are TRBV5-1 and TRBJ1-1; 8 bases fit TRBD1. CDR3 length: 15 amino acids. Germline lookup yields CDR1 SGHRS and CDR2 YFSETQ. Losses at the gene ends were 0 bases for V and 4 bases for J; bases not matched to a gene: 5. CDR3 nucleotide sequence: TGCGCCAGCAGCTTGGGGGGACAGGCTGGCACTGAAGCTTTCTTT. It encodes CASSLGGQAGTEAFF.

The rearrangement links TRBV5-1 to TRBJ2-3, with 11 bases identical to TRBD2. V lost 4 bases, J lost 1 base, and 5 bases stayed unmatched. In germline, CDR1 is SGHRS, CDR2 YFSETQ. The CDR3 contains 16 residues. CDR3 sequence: CASSAETSGGTDTQYF. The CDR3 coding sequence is TGCGCCAGCAGCGCCGAGACTAGCGGGGGCACAGATACGCAGTATTTT.

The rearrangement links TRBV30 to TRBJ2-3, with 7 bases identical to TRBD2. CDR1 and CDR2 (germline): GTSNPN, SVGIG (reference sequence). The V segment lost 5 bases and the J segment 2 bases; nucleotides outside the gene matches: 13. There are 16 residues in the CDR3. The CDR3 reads CAWGGSSGQYTDTQYF. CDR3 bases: TGTGCCTGGGGGGGTTCTAGCGGACAATACACAGATACGCAGTATTTT. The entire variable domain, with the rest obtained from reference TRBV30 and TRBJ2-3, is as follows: SQTIHQWPATLVQPVGSPLSLECTVEGTSNPNLYWYRQAAGRGLQLLFYSVGIGQISSEVPQNLSASRPQDRQFILSSKKLLLSDSGFYLCAWGGSSGQYTDTQYFGPGTRLTVL.

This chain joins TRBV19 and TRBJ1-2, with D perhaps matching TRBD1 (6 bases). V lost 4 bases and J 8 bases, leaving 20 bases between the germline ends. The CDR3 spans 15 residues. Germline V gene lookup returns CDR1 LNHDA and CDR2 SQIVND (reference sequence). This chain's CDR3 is CASSTVNAGALGYTF. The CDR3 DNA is TGTGCCAGTAGTACCGTCAACGCAGGGGCACTCGGCTACACCTTC.

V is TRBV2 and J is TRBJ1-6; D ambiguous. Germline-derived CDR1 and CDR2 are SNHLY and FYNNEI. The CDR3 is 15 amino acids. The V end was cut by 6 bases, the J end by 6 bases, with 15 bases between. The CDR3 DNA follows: TGTGCCAGCAGATCCAGTCGGGTGTCTAATTCACCCCTCCACTTT. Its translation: CASRSSRVSNSPLHF.

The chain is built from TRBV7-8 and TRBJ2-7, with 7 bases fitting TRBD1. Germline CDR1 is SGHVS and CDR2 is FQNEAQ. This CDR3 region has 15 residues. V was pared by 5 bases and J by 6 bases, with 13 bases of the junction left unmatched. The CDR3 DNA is TGTGCCAGCAGCACAAGACAGGGCGGGTCGGGCGAGCAGTACTTC. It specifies CASSTRQGGSGEQYF.

The CDR3 bases are TGTGCCATCAGTGACCAGGGACAGGGGGTAGCTTTCTTT. As protein: CAISDQGQGVAFF. This rearrangement joins TRBV10-3 to TRBJ1-1; 11 bases map to TRBD1. The germline V gene has CDR1 ENHRY and CDR2 SYGVKD. CDR3 size: 13 residues. V lost 3 bases and J lost 10; bases outside the gene matches: 4.

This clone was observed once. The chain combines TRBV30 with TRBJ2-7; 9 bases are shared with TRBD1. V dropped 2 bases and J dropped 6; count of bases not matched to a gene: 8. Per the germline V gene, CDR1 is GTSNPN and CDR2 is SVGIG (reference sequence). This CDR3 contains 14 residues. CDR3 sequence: CAWSPGTGRSEQYF. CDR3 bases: TGTGCCTGGAGTCCCGGGACAGGGCGAAGCGAGCAGTACTTC.

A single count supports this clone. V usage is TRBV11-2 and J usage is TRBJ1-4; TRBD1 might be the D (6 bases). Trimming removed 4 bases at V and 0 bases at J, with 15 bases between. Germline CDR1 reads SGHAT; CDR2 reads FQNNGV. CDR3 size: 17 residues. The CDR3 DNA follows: TGTGCCAGCAGCTCCGAGGGGGGGAGTGCAACTAATGAAAAACTGTTTTTT. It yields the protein CASSSEGGSATNEKLFF. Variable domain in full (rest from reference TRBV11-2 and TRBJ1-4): EAGVAQSPRYKIIEKRQSVAFWCNPISGHATLYWYQQILGQGPKLLIQFQNNGVVDDSQLPKDRFSAERLKGVDSTLKIQPAKLEDSAVYLCASSSEGGSATNEKLFFGSGTQLSVL.

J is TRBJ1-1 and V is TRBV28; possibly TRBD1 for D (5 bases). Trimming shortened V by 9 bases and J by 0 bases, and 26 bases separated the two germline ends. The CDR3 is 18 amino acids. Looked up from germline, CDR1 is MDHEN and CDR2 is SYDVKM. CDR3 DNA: TGTGCCAGTCCTCCTTTGCTAAGGACGGGGGTGATGAACACTGAAGCTTTCTTT. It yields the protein CASPPLLRTGVMNTEAFF. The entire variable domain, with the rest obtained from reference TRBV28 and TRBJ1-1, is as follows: DVKVTQSSRYLVKRTGEKVFLECVQDMDHENMFWYRQDPGLGLRLIYFSYDVKMKEKGDIPEGYSVSREKKERFSLILESASTNQTSMYLCASPPLLRTGVMNTEAFFGQGTRLTVV.